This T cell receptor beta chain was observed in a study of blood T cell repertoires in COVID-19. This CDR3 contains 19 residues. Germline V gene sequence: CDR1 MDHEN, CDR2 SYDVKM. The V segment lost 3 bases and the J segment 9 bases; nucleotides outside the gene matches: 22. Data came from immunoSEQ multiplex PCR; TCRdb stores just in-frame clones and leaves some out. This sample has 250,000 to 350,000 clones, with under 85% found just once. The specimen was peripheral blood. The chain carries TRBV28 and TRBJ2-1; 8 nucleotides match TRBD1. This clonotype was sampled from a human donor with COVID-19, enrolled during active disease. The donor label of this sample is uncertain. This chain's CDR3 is CASSFLTPTGEGSMGEQFF. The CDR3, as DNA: TGTGCCAGCAGTTTCCTTACCCCGACAGGGGAAGGAAGTATGGGTGAGCAGTTCTTC.